The table lists the clone carrying this TCR beta chain with a few counts. Its antigen is not known. This specimen comes from a study of blood T cells in healthy people across ages. Looking at the study overall: In model experiments, template switching was able to capture about one barcoded beta molecule for every two T cells that were present. Study-wide results and caveats: Naive and antigen-experienced cells could not be conclusively compared, given unsorted PBMCs. Possibly confounding the expanded clonotype changes was the fact that donor CMV status was unknown.

The donors, aged roughly 6 to 90, were healthy Caucasians from Russia. With 0 bases removed from V and 7 bases from J, the gap between germline ends came to 6 bases. Germline loops: CDR1 ENHRY, CDR2 SYGVKD. The CDR3 has 13 residues. The second PCR ran roughly 6 to 11 cycles with a sample-barcoded 5' primer and J-beta primers. TCRdb itself ran the 5' RACE reads through MiXCR, one entry per CDR3 protein. The sample shows roughly 1.6 million distinct CDR3 sequences, roughly 32% of them seen only once. The specimen sequenced was blood. This clonotype was sampled from a woman aged 25-40 years in good health. The rearrangement uses TRBV10-3 and TRBJ2-2, with D unclear. The CDR3 loop reads CAISESRNGELFF. Here the CDR3 DNA reads TGTGCCATCAGTGAGTCTAGGAACGGGGAGCTGTTTTTT.